Sequencing of this T cell receptor beta chain was carried out in a study of T cells in Graves' hyperthyroidism and ophthalmopathy. Diagnostic decisions used clinical symptoms, serum thyroxine and TRAb, thyroid ultrasound and orbital computed tomography. RNA transcripts were the template for amplifying TCR beta CDR3 regions. First-round RT-PCR with HTBI primers amplified the TCR CDR3 region. TCRdb reprocessed the multiplex PCR reads with MiXCR, giving one entry per CDR3 protein. This sample has approximately 510,000 distinct CDR3 sequences, with around 21% found just once. In the case of this clonotype: The antigen is not known.

Study-wide results and limits: Blood also contained most expanded thyroid clonotypes above 0.001.

The CDR3 covers 12 residues. V was clipped by 2 bases and J by 9 bases, with 10 bases between them. Germline loops: CDR1 PRHDT, CDR2 FYEKMQ (reference sequence). Sequencing was done on a sample of blood. The receptor's source is a man between 18 and 35 years old with Graves' hyperthyroidism. V gene TRBV13 combines with J gene TRBJ1-1; the D is unclear. CDR3 loop: CASSLLTEQAFF. The CDR3 bases are TGTGCCAGCAGCTTATTAACAGAACAAGCTTTCTTT.